The sequence of this TCR beta chain was determined in a study of shared clonotypes between healthy human individuals. On the study more broadly: Each donor contributed plates that comprised three CD4 naive, three CD4 memory, two CD8 naive and one CD8 memory.

This table comes from immunoSEQ multiplex PCR, and its TCRdb copy is limited to in-frame clones, with some not included. The sample has 1.6 million or so clones; 96% are singletons. Trimming shortened V by 1 base and J by 6 bases, and 8 bases separated the two germline ends. This CDR3 is 13 amino acids long. Germline V gene sequence: CDR1 SGHDT, CDR2 YYEEEE. Researchers partitioned CD4+ cells into CD45RA+ naive and CD45RA-negative memory subsets. Sequencing input: naive CD4+ T cells sorted from blood. The sample's subset: CD45RA+ positively selected. This receptor was obtained from a man aged 30-40 years in good health. This chain uses TRBV5-6 with TRBJ1-5; D remains unclear. The CDR3 nucleotides are TGTGCCAGCAGCTTGTTATTGTCTCAGCCCCAGCATTTT. Protein product: CASSLLLSQPQHF.